The next 4 T cell receptor beta chains were all read from a single sample in a study of glioma-infiltrating T cells. Amplification of TCR alpha and beta CDR3 regions from RNA used iRepertoire nested multiplex PCR. TCRdb redid the calling of the multiplex PCR reads with MiXCR, one entry per CDR3 protein. This sample has about 200,000 distinct CDR3 sequences; around 30% occur once, and the top ten carry 20%. Sequencing used glioma tissue, nonneoplastic brain tissue, or PBMCs (not recorded which). Every receptor here comes from a human donor with low-grade glioma or glioblastoma, undergoing nonglioma brain surgery, or in good health (not recorded which).

This clonotype showed up many times. The V call is TRBV20-1, the J call TRBJ2-1; D is unclear. The CDR3 runs 11 residues. V was trimmed by 0 bases and J by 9 bases, leaving 6 bases between them. CDR1 and CDR2 (germline): DFQATT, SNEGSKA (reference sequence). The chain's CDR3 is CSAREVPEQFF. As DNA, the CDR3 is TGCAGTGCTAGAGAGGTCCCTGAGCAGTTCTTC.

In the case of this clonotype: Without the conserved terminal phenylalanine or tryptophan, this CDR3 likely stems from a read error. V is TRBV7-2 and J is TRBJ1-1; D call uncertain. Germline values: CDR1 SGHTA, CDR2 FQGNSA. Trimming removed 3 bases at V and 0 bases at J, with 5 bases between. The CDR3 totals 13 residues. This CDR3 is CASSLSMNTEAFL. CDR3 DNA: TGTGCCAGCAGCTTGTCCATGAACACTGAAGCTTTCCTT.

This clonotype has just a few counts. The chain recombines TRBV19 with TRBJ1-5; possible D gene TRBD1, 6 bases. The length of the CDR3 is 16 residues. From germline, CDR1 is LNHDA and CDR2 SQIVND (reference sequence). V dropped 1 base and J dropped 6 bases, with 16 bases sitting between them. The CDR3: CASSIASGTRFQPQHF. DNA for the CDR3: TGTGCCAGTAGTATAGCCTCCGGGACAAGGTTTCAGCCCCAGCATTTT.

This clonotype has just a few counts. V and J are TRBV14 and TRBJ2-1; perhaps TRBD2 as D (5 bases). V lost 4 bases to trimming and J lost 4 bases, with 11 bases between them. The germline CDR1 and CDR2 sequences are SGHDN and FVKESK. The CDR3 runs to 14 residues. CDR3 DNA: TGTGCCAGCAGCCCCTCTAGCTTATACAATGAGCAGTTCTTC. Translated: CASSPSSLYNEQFF.